The clone carrying this T cell receptor (beta chain) was found a few times. Its matching antigen is unknown. The record originates from a study of cytomegalovirus exposure and HLA in healthy donors. Study summary: T cells numbering about 179 million yielded more than 100 million unique TCR beta sequences in an earlier analysis.

This CDR3 has 17 amino acids. The germline V and J ends were trimmed by 0 bases and 1 base, with 15 bases remaining between them. The germline CDR1 and CDR2 sequences are MNHEY and SMNVEV (reference sequence). Primers: 60 Vbeta forward and 13 Jbeta reverse. Sequenced by immunoSEQ multiplex PCR; TCRdb stores in-frame clones only, minus some. The table has tens of thousands of clones, around 78% seen once. General study points: An apparent linkage of common viral pathogens to several of the most significant clusters emerged in a later analysis. As was reported, the HLA-A and HLA-B alleles of most subjects were accurately predicted from TCR beta sequences. The study had only CMV serostatus as immune exposure information.

The chain has TRBV27 and TRBJ2-5; a possible D gene is TRBD1 (5 bases). The source of this sequence is a male donor in good health and CMV-seropositive. The material sequenced was PBMCs. Written as DNA, the CDR3 is TGTGCCAGCAGTTTATCTTTTGACAGTGGAATCCAAGAGACCCAGTACTTC. It yields the protein CASSLSFDSGIQETQYF.